These 27 T cell receptor beta chains originate from one sample sequenced in a study of blood T cell repertoires in COVID-19. Sequencing used immunoSEQ multiplex PCR; TCRdb keeps in-frame clones, though not all of them. Of approximately 270,000 clones in the sample, around 85% are singletons; the top ten hold 11%. The sequencing input was peripheral blood. These receptors originate from a woman between 70 and 85 years old with acute or convalescent COVID-19.

This clone was observed at least ten times. The chain carries TRBV5-1 and TRBJ1-2; 10 nucleotides match TRBD1. CDR3 length equals 14 residues. The V and J ends lost 2 bases and 10 bases, in that order; junction bases with no gene match: 8. Looked up from germline, CDR1 is SGHRS and CDR2 is YFSETQ. CDR3 protein: CASSLPGQGKDYTF. The DNA for the CDR3 is TGCGCCAGCAGCTTACCGGGACAGGGGAAGGACTACACCTTC. Full variable domain (missing parts from reference TRBV5-1 and TRBJ1-2): KAGVTQTPRYLIKTRGQQVTLSCSPISGHRSVSWYQQTPGQGLQFLFEYFSETQRNKGNFPGRFSGRQFSNSRSEMNVSTLELGDSALYLCASSLPGQGKDYTFGSGTRLTVV.

CDR3 in DNA: TGTGCCAGCTCACCATACGAGGGACTCTATGGCTACACCTTC. Translation gives CASSPYEGLYGYTF. The chain carries TRBV18 and TRBJ1-2; D is possibly TRBD1 (5 bases). CDR3 length equals 14 residues. The germline V gene encodes CDR1 KGHSH and CDR2 LQKENI. V lost 2 bases to trimming and J lost 4 bases, with 11 bases between them.

The chain recombines TRBV4-1 with TRBJ2-7, with 10 bases fitting TRBD1. Germline loops: CDR1 MGHRA, CDR2 YSYEKL. This CDR3 has 16 amino acids. V lost 0 bases, J lost 5 bases, and 7 bases stayed unmatched. The CDR3 loop is CASSQEIRDRGHEQYF. The CDR3 DNA follows: TGCGCCAGCAGCCAAGAGATTAGGGACAGGGGACACGAGCAGTACTTC.

The chain joins TRBV6-5 to TRBJ2-2, with D possibly TRBD1 on 6 matching bases. Germline V CDR1 and CDR2: MNHEY, SVGAGI. The CDR3 is 15 residues long. Trimming stripped 8 bases from V and 2 bases from J, with 15 bases between. The CDR3 DNA reads as TGTGCCAGCGGCTCCGGGACATCCAACACCGGGGAGCTGTTTTTT. This translates into CASGSGTSNTGELFF.

The chain couples TRBV18 to TRBJ1-2; D is perhaps TRBD1 (5 bases). Per germline, CDR1 KGHSH and CDR2 LQKENI. V lost 7 bases and J lost 7, with 10 bases in between. CDR3 length: 11 residues. The CDR3 reads CASYGGGGYTF. The CDR3 DNA sequence: TGTGCCAGCTACGGCGGGGGTGGCTACACCTTC.

The V and J genes are TRBV6-6 and TRBJ1-6; D gene uncertain. With 2 bases removed from V and 0 bases from J, the gap between germline ends came to 5 bases. Germline CDR1 MNHNY, CDR2 SVGAGI (reference sequence). This CDR3 is built from 15 residues. For the CDR3, the DNA is TGTGCCAGCAGTTACGAGATCTCCTATAATTCACCCCTCCACTTT. Translation: CASSYEISYNSPLHF.

CDR3 region: CASSPWTGRVTEAFF. In DNA, the CDR3 is TGTGCCAGTAGTCCGTGGACAGGGCGGGTCACTGAAGCTTTCTTT. The V call is TRBV19, the J call TRBJ1-1; 8 bases line up with TRBD1. Trimming took 5 bases from V and 4 from J; bases not matched to a gene: 9. The CDR3 sequence is 15 residues long. CDR1 is LNHDA, CDR2 SQIVND, per germline (reference sequence).

CDR3 coding DNA: TGTGCCAGCAGCTTTAGCGGGGTCGGGGAGACCCAGTACTTC. This codes for CASSFSGVGETQYF. The chain carries TRBV7-9 and TRBJ2-5; 8 bases agree with TRBD2. The CDR3 is 14 amino acids. J lost 5 bases, V lost 3 bases, and 5 bases had no gene match. Germline V gene sequence: CDR1 SEHNR, CDR2 FQNEAQ (reference sequence).

This clone was detected only a few times. The rearrangement joins TRBV9 to TRBJ2-2, with D perhaps matching TRBD1 (6 bases). The germline V gene has CDR1 SGDLS and CDR2 YYNGEE. The CDR3 length is 15 residues. The V gene lost 5 bases and the J gene lost 0 bases, with 11 bases spanning the gap. The CDR3 region is CASRVDSTNTGELFF. CDR3 coding DNA: TGTGCCAGCAGGGTGGACAGTACGAACACCGGGGAGCTGTTTTTT.

The chain employs TRBV5-6 and TRBJ2-7, with D uncertain. Germline V gene data show CDR1 as SGHDT and CDR2 as YYEEEE. Trimming removed 0 bases at V and 3 bases at J, with 7 bases between. The CDR3 contains 13 residues. The CDR3 DNA follows: TGTGCCAGCAGCTTGGAAAACAGCTACGAGCAGTACTTC. Translating gives CASSLENSYEQYF.

The rearrangement uses TRBV12-3 or TRBV12-4 and TRBJ1-6, with D unclear. The CDR3 runs to 13 residues. V lost 5 bases to trimming and J lost 9 bases, with 11 bases between them. CDR3 sequence (DNA): TGTGCCAGCAGTCCCGAGTCTGTTTCACCCCTCCACTTT. As protein: CASSPESVSPLHF.

Notes on this clone: The same CDR3 arises from other DNA sequences in this sample as well. This chain joins TRBV7-9 and TRBJ1-6; D unclear. The V end was cut by 2 bases, the J end by 9 bases, with 11 bases between. Germline CDR1 reads SEHNR; CDR2 reads FQNEAQ (reference sequence). This CDR3 contains 14 residues. Here the CDR3 reads CASSLNGEGSPLHF. The DNA for the CDR3 is TGTGCCAGCAGCTTAAACGGGGAGGGTTCACCCCTCCACTTT.

The V gene is TRBV4-1, the J gene TRBJ1-5; TRBD1 is a possible D gene (6 bases). Between the trimmed V and J ends, which lost 4 bases and 1 base, there was a span of 14 bases. Per the germline V gene, CDR1 is MGHRA and CDR2 is YSYEKL. The length of the CDR3 is 16 residues. This chain's CDR3 is CASSRTLTGSNQPQHF. The CDR3 nucleotides read TGCGCCAGCAGCCGGACATTGACAGGCAGCAATCAGCCCCAGCATTTT.

This rearrangement joins TRBV5-4 to TRBJ2-5, with a weak D call TRBD2 (5 bases). The CDR3 loop spans 15 amino acids. Looked up from germline, CDR1 is SGHNT and CDR2 is YYREEE (reference sequence). The V gene lost 2 bases and the J gene lost 5 bases, with 16 bases spanning the gap. The CDR3 nucleotides are TGTGCCAGCAGCTTAGCCGAGACTCGCGGGGAGACCCAGTACTTC. Translated, it gives CASSLAETRGETQYF.

The V call is TRBV30, the J call TRBJ1-5; D not certain. Looked up from germline, CDR1 is GTSNPN and CDR2 is SVGIG (reference sequence). This CDR3 has 14 residues. Trimming took 1 base from V and 4 from J, leaving 11 bases between them. The CDR3 nucleotides are TGTGCCTGGAGTGCTGCGAGAGGGAATCAGCCCCAGCATTTT. This sequence encodes CAWSAARGNQPQHF.

The CDR3 DNA follows: TGTGCCAGCAGCTTAGGGGGGGATGAGCAGTTCTTC. Its protein product is CASSLGGDEQFF. The rearrangement joins TRBV7-2 to TRBJ2-1, with D tentatively TRBD2 (6 bases). The CDR3 contains 12 residues. V gave up 1 base and J gave up 8 bases, with 6 bases separating them. Germline V gene lookup returns CDR1 SGHTA and CDR2 FQGNSA.

This rearrangement joins TRBV6-2 or TRBV6-3 to TRBJ1-1; D gene uncertain. The germline V gene encodes CDR1 MNHEY and CDR2 SVGEGT. With 6 bases removed from V and 0 bases from J, the gap between germline ends came to 14 bases. This CDR3 is 15 amino acids long. The CDR3 is CASSLERAVNTEAFF. The CDR3 DNA reads TGTGCCAGCAGCCTCGAGAGGGCAGTGAACACTGAAGCTTTCTTT.

The chain links TRBV3-1 (or the pseudogene TRBV3-2) to TRBJ2-7, with 7 positions matching TRBD2. V lost 4 bases, J lost 1 base, and 7 bases stayed unmatched. CDR1 is LGHDT, CDR2 YNNKEL, per germline (reference sequence). The CDR3 consists of 15 residues. DNA for the CDR3: TGTGCCAGCAGCCTATCCGGGGGGATTTCCTACGAGCAGTACTTC. Translating it yields CASSLSGGISYEQYF.

The chain recombines TRBV27 with TRBJ1-2, with D maybe TRBD1 (5 bases). V was cut by 2 bases and J by 4 bases, with 11 bases left in between. Per germline, CDR1 MNHEY and CDR2 SMNVEV (reference sequence). The CDR3 is made up of 14 amino acids. The CDR3 reads CASSLRGTSYGYTF. DNA for the CDR3: TGTGCCAGCAGTTTAAGGGGCACCTCCTATGGCTACACCTTC.

This sequence joins TRBV5-1 and TRBJ2-7, with 8 bases aligning to TRBD2. After removal of 7 bases from V and 6 bases from J, the junction contained 12 bases not matched to a gene. The CDR3 totals 14 residues. Germline lookup yields CDR1 SGHRS and CDR2 YFSETQ. DNA for the CDR3: TGCGCCAGCTCCCTTGGCGGGGGGACCTCCGAGCAGTACTTC. This codes for CASSLGGGTSEQYF.

The chain combines TRBV10-3 with TRBJ1-1; D might be TRBD1 (6 bases). V shed 6 bases and J shed 0 bases, with 17 bases lying between them. CDR1 and CDR2 (germline): ENHRY, SYGVKD. The CDR3 is 16 amino acids. The CDR3 region is CAISRGGRAMNTEAFF. CDR3 nucleotides: TGTGCCATCAGCCGAGGGGGACGGGCTATGAACACTGAAGCTTTCTTT.

This chain joins TRBV5-1 and TRBJ1-5; 10 positions match TRBD1. J gave up 16 bases and V 0 bases, and 13 bases lay outside the gene matches. CDR3 length: 15 residues. Looked up from germline, CDR1 is SGHRS and CDR2 is YFSETQ. This CDR3 is CASSLGPTGGDALHF. CDR3 DNA: TGCGCCAGCAGCTTGGGCCCGACAGGGGGCGATGCCCTACATTTT.

The chain recombines TRBV12-3 or TRBV12-4 with TRBJ2-5; D is uncertain. Trimming took 2 bases from V and 4 from J, leaving 8 bases between them. The CDR3 spans 13 residues. CDR3 nucleotide sequence: TGTGCCAGCAGTTTACTATCTGGAGAGACCCAGTACTTC. Translation gives CASSLLSGETQYF.

The chain uses TRBV6-5 and TRBJ2-1; D call uncertain. The germline V gene has CDR1 MNHEY and CDR2 SVGAGI. The CDR3 contains 13 residues. The germline V and J ends were trimmed by 7 bases and 7 bases, with 14 bases remaining between them. CDR3 sequence reads: CASIPRGRNEQFF. CDR3 sequence (DNA): TGTGCCAGCATTCCCAGAGGTAGGAATGAGCAGTTCTTC.

The V and J genes are TRBV6-6 and TRBJ2-3; TRBD2 is a possible D gene (5 bases). The CDR3 is 11 amino acids. Per the germline V gene, CDR1 is MNHNY and CDR2 is SVGAGI (reference sequence). Trimming stripped 11 bases from V and 3 bases from J, with 9 bases between. The CDR3 sequence: CALGRTDTQYF. For the CDR3, the DNA is TGTGCCCTGGGGAGAACAGATACGCAGTATTTT.

V and J are TRBV3-1 (or the pseudogene TRBV3-2) and TRBJ1-1; a weak D match, TRBD1 (5 bases). This CDR3 comprises 15 residues. Germline lookup yields CDR1 LGHDT and CDR2 YNNKEL (reference sequence). V was shortened by 6 bases and J by 6 bases, with 20 bases between the two germline ends. The CDR3 nucleotides read TGTGCCAGCAGGCGAACCGAGGCGGGGGACGCTGAAGCTTTCTTT. Its protein is CASRRTEAGDAEAFF.

J is TRBJ2-2 and V is TRBV5-1, with 7 bases lining up with TRBD1. This CDR3 comprises 14 residues. The germline V gene encodes CDR1 SGHRS and CDR2 YFSETQ. J lost 5 bases, V lost 3 bases, and 4 bases had no gene match. The CDR3 DNA is TGCGCCAGCAGCTCAGGACAGGTGACCGGGGAGCTGTTTTTT. Amino acids: CASSSGQVTGELFF.